Detailed here is one T cell receptor (beta chain). The data stem from a study of blood T cell repertoires in COVID-19. Study details: Acute-phase and convalescent COVID-19 samples originated in the United States, Italy and Spain. The cDNA or gDNA used as material had been derived from T cells, B-cell-depleted T cells, or PBMCs.

This CDR3 has 13 residues. Germline V gene lookup returns CDR1 LNHDA and CDR2 SQIVND (reference sequence). Trimming cost V 3 bases and J 4 bases, with 6 bases left between them. Original handling: Cell counts per sample came from amplifying reference gene primers. Sequenced by immunoSEQ multiplex PCR; TCRdb stores in-frame clones only, minus some. Clonal size and the V and J genes are those of that table, whereas D and trimming came from the DNA. The sample includes tens of thousands of clones, around 83% of them seen just once. What was sequenced was peripheral blood. The clonotype comes from an older man with acute or convalescent COVID-19. This rearrangement joins TRBV19 to TRBJ1-4, with no clear D. The CDR3 DNA reads as TGTGCCAGTAGTATCTTCAGTAATGAAAAACTGTTTTTT. Translating gives CASSIFSNEKLFF. The entire variable domain, with the rest obtained from reference TRBV19 and TRBJ1-4, is as follows: DGGITQSPKYLFRKEGQNVTLSCEQNLNHDAMYWYRQDPGQGLRLIYYSQIVNDFQKGDIAEGYSVSREKKESFPLTVTSAQKNPTAFYLCASSIFSNEKLFFGSGTQLSVL.